The 11 T cell receptor beta chains presented below share a single source sample, sequenced in a study of T cells in Graves' hyperthyroidism and ophthalmopathy. Amplification targeted TCR beta CDR3 regions from RNA transcripts. With the HTBI primer set, the TCR CDR3 went through a first round of RT-PCR. From the multiplex PCR reads, TCRdb called clonotypes with MiXCR, one entry per CDR3 protein. The profile shows about 740,000 distinct CDR3 sequences, approximately 15% of them singletons. Source material: blood. The receptors stem from a woman aged 18-30 years with Graves' hyperthyroidism.

This clonotype has ten or more counts. The chain has TRBV27 and TRBJ2-5, with D possibly called TRBD1 or TRBD2 (6 bases each). This CDR3 contains 15 residues. Trimming removed 0 bases from V and 5 bases from J, with 13 bases in between. The germline CDR1 and CDR2 sequences are MNHEY and SMNVEV (reference sequence). The CDR3 reads CASSLSGGGGETQYF. Here the CDR3 DNA reads TGTGCCAGCAGTTTATCGGGTGGAGGGGGGGAGACCCAGTACTTC.

The chain combines TRBV11-3 with TRBJ2-2, with no clear D. Germline loops: CDR1 SGHNT, CDR2 YENEEA. CDR3 size: 14 residues. V was shortened by 0 bases and J by 5 bases, with 7 bases between the two germline ends. The CDR3 DNA reads as TGTGCCAGCAGCTTAGATCCCGAGACCGGGGAGCTGTTTTTT. Translation gives CASSLDPETGELFF.

The CDR3 region is CASSMRGIEQYF. The CDR3 DNA sequence: TGTGCCAGTAGCATGCGAGGAATCGAGCAGTACTTC. The chain joins TRBV19 to TRBJ2-7; D is unresolved. Looked up from germline, CDR1 is LNHDA and CDR2 is SQIVND (reference sequence). CDR3 length: 12 amino acids. V was clipped by 6 bases and J by 6 bases, with 12 bases between them.

The chain carries TRBV28 and TRBJ2-7; 9 bases are a match to TRBD1. There are 15 residues in the CDR3. Germline lookup yields CDR1 MDHEN and CDR2 SYDVKM. V trimming: 5 bases; J trimming: 6 bases; junction bases outside the gene matches: 11. The CDR3: CASSLTGTGSGEQYF. The CDR3 bases are TGTGCCAGCAGTCTCACCGGGACAGGGTCAGGCGAGCAGTACTTC.

In the case of this clonotype: This may arise from a read error, as a much more abundant clone is one base away. No conserved phenylalanine or tryptophan ends this CDR3, so it is likely a read error. The chain employs TRBV12-3 or TRBV12-4 and TRBJ2-2, with TRBD2 matching 10 bases. V dropped 8 bases and J dropped 1; count of bases not matched to a gene: 7. CDR3 size: 16 residues. The chain's CDR3 is CASERTSGMNTGELFL. The CDR3 nucleotides read TGTGCCAGCGAACGCACTAGCGGGATGAACACCGGGGAGCTGTTTCTT.

Regarding this clonotype: The junction departs from the called germline gene at one end, perhaps through a read error. V and J are TRBV7-9 and TRBJ1-1; D call uncertain. Germline V gene lookup returns CDR1 SEHNR and CDR2 FQNEAQ (reference sequence). The CDR3 covers 12 residues. The CDR3, as DNA: TGTTCCAGCAGCTTAGGATCCTCTGAAGCTTTCTTT. It encodes CSSSLGSSEAFF.

The chain couples TRBV7-2 to TRBJ1-1; 7 nucleotides agree with TRBD1. J gave up 4 bases and V 5 bases, and 10 bases lay outside the gene matches. This CDR3 is 15 amino acids long. Per the germline V gene, CDR1 is SGHTA and CDR2 is FQGNSA. The CDR3 region has the DNA TGTGCCAGCAGCCCATCGACAGGGACCTTCACTGAAGCTTTCTTT. Its translation: CASSPSTGTFTEAFF.

The sample holds a few counts of this clonotype. The gene calls are TRBV24-1 and TRBJ2-5, with 9 bases identical to TRBD2. Germline CDR1 and CDR2: KGHDR and SFDVKD. The CDR3 runs 17 residues. The V segment lost 3 bases and the J segment 4 bases; nucleotides outside the gene matches: 11. CDR3 residues: CATSDGLGLAKGETQYF. CDR3 nucleotides: TGTGCCACCAGTGATGGGCTAGGACTAGCGAAGGGAGAGACCCAGTACTTC.

This clonotype was picked up many times. The V and J genes are TRBV30 and TRBJ2-7; no firm D call. Germline assignment: CDR1 GTSNPN and CDR2 SVGIG (reference sequence). The V gene lost 4 bases and the J gene lost 2 bases, with 15 bases spanning the gap. This CDR3 region has 14 residues. The CDR3 sequence is CAWTYRGPTYEQYF. The DNA for the CDR3 is TGTGCCTGGACTTACCGAGGACCCACCTACGAGCAGTACTTC.

The chain has TRBV27 and TRBJ2-2; D perhaps matches TRBD1 (5 bases). The germline V gene has CDR1 MNHEY and CDR2 SMNVEV (reference sequence). CDR3 size: 13 residues. The V and J ends lost 6 bases and 6 bases respectively, with 11 bases between them. Here the CDR3 DNA reads TGTGCCAGCAGATCTTCAGGGTCCGGGGAGCTGTTTTTT. It is translated as CASRSSGSGELFF.

This clonotype was observed a handful of times. The rearrangement links TRBV20-1 to TRBJ2-1, with 13 bases identical to TRBD2. This CDR3 is 14 amino acids long. Germline CDR1 is DFQATT and CDR2 is SNEGSKA (reference sequence). V was pared by 6 bases and J by 4 bases, with 3 bases of the junction left unmatched. CDR3 region: CSAALAGGYNEQFF. In DNA form, the CDR3 reads TGCAGTGCCGCACTAGCGGGGGGGTACAATGAGCAGTTCTTC.